Listed below are T cell receptor beta chains from one sample, sequenced in a study of blood T cell repertoires in COVID-19. Some clones are missing from TCRdb's copy, which holds only in-frame ones; the method was immunoSEQ multiplex PCR. This repertoire shows about 230,000 clones, roughly nine tenths found once; its top ten account for 3.5% to 4%. Source material: PBMCs or T cells enriched from blood (not recorded which). These receptors were obtained from a young woman with acute COVID-19. Both conserved end residues are part of each CDR3. A D gene is named only where the DNA matches it firmly. Not all rows give a size; the values are once, few, many and, for expanded clones, a class.

j_call	v_call	clone_size	d_call	cdr3_aa	cdr3_nt
TRBJ2-3	TRBV6-6	NA	TRBD2	CASSRGGATDTQYF	TGTGCCAGCAGTCGCGGGGGAGCTACAGATACGCAGTATTTT
TRBJ2-1	TRBV3-1/TRBV3-2	NA	NA	CASSQDARARNEQFF	TGTGCCAGCAGCCAAGATGCCAGGGCGCGTAATGAGCAGTTCTTC
TRBJ1-2	TRBV14	NA	NA	CASSQDLTDGYTF	TGTGCCAGCAGCCAAGATCTGACAGATGGCTACACCTTC
TRBJ2-7	TRBV5-1	once	NA	CASSLQTGVLEGEQYF	TGCGCCAGCAGCTTGCAAACAGGGGTATTGGAGGGGGAGCAGTACTTC
TRBJ1-1	TRBV3-1/TRBV3-2	NA	TRBD1	CASSDRQGNEAFF	TGTGCCAGCAGCGACAGACAGGGGAATGAAGCTTTCTTT
TRBJ1-1	TRBV2	NA	TRBD1	CASSRDSNTEAFF	TGTGCCAGCTCGCGGGACAGCAACACTGAAGCTTTCTTT
TRBJ2-1	TRBV5-1	once	NA	CASSLARQLQGGNEQFF	TGCGCCAGCAGCTTGGCCCGACAGCTGCAGGGTGGCAATGAGCAGTTCTTC
TRBJ2-7	TRBV11-3	NA	NA	CASSLPDSYEQYF	TGTGCCAGCAGCCTACCTGACAGCTACGAGCAGTACTTC
TRBJ1-4	TRBV5-1	once	NA	CASSSLGSQDEKLFF	TGCGCCAGCAGCTCTCTCGGCAGCCAGGATGAAAAACTGTTTTTT
TRBJ2-2	TRBV9	NA	NA	CASSSPTNTGELFF	TGTGCCAGCAGCTCCCCAACGAACACCGGGGAGCTGTTTTTT
TRBJ2-2	TRBV19	NA	TRBD1	CASSENRGSNTGELFF	TGTGCCAGTAGTGAGAACAGGGGCTCGAACACCGGGGAGCTGTTTTTT